The rows below give T cell receptor beta chains drawn from one sample of a study of cytomegalovirus exposure and HLA in healthy donors. TCRdb keeps only in-frame clones here, not all; method: immunoSEQ multiplex PCR. The table shows approximately 150,000 clones, with less than 90% occurring only once. What was sequenced was PBMCs. These TCRs come from a man in his fifties or sixties in good health and CMV-seropositive. Both conserved end residues are part of each CDR3. The D gene is left open where the match is weak. Some rows mark clone size as missing; the rest say once, few, many or name a class of expanded clone.

j_gene,abundance,v_gene,d_gene,CDR3nt,CDR3aa
TRBJ2-7,-,TRBV10-3,TRBD1,TGTGCCATCAAGGGGGCGTCGACCCAATACGAGCAGTACTTC,CAIKGASTQYEQYF
TRBJ2-7,-,TRBV27,-,TGTGCCAGCAGTGCCAGACAGGCCACTTATCTCTACGAGCAGTACTTC,CASSARQATYLYEQYF
TRBJ2-2,-,TRBV5-1,-,TGCGCCAGCAGCTTAAAAGGACAAAACACCGGGGAGCTGTTTTTT,CASSLKGQNTGELFF
TRBJ2-7,-,TRBV7-8,TRBD2,TGTGCCAGCAGCTTGCCTACCGGGACTAGCGGGACGTGGCCTAACGAGCAGTACTTC,CASSLPTGTSGTWPNEQYF
TRBJ1-1,-,TRBV5-1,TRBD1,TGCGCCAGCAACGGACAGGGGAACACTGAAGCTTTCTTT,CASNGQGNTEAFF
TRBJ2-7,-,TRBV28,TRBD1,TGTGCCACTGGACAGGGTGGGGAGCAGTACTTC,CATGQGGEQYF
TRBJ2-5,-,TRBV28,TRBD2,TGTGCCAGCATGAGCGGGGGGGCAGGAGAGACCCAGTACTTC,CASMSGGAGETQYF
TRBJ2-7,-,TRBV19,-,TGTGCCAGTAGGGACAGAGGTACCCCCTACGAGCAGTACTTC,CASRDRGTPYEQYF
TRBJ1-5,-,TRBV5-8,-,TGTGCCAGCAGCCGTCGAGGGAGCAATCAGCCCCAGCATTTT,CASSRRGSNQPQHF
TRBJ2-4,-,TRBV10-3,-,TGTGCCATCAGTCCACAGTTGGACAAAAACATTCAGTACTTC,CAISPQLDKNIQYF
TRBJ1-5,-,TRBV9,TRBD1,TGTGCCAGCAGCCCGGACAGGCCAATCCCCTATAGCAATCAGCCCCAGCATTTT,CASSPDRPIPYSNQPQHF
TRBJ2-3,-,TRBV4-3,-,TGCGCCAGCAGCCAGTTGAAGAGCGCAGATACGCAGTATTTT,CASSQLKSADTQYF
TRBJ1-1,-,TRBV7-9,TRBD1,TGTTCCAGCAGCCCAGGGGGCGGGAGAACTGAAGCTTTCTTT,CSSSPGGGRTEAFF
TRBJ2-3,-,TRBV18,TRBD1,TGTGCCAGCTCACCTCGGACAGGGTTCACAGATACGCAGTATTTT,CASSPRTGFTDTQYF
TRBJ1-5,-,TRBV18,TRBD1,TGTGCCAGCTCAGTAGGGACAGCATATAGCAATCAGCCCCAGCATTTT,CASSVGTAYSNQPQHF
TRBJ1-4,-,TRBV19,-,TGTGCCAGTAGTACCCCGGCGGGGAGTGAAAAACTGTTTTTT,CASSTPAGSEKLFF
TRBJ1-2,-,TRBV6-1,TRBD1,TGTGCCAGCGCCAGACAGGGTGGAAACTATGGCTACACCTTC,CASARQGGNYGYTF
TRBJ2-5,-,TRBV27,-,TGTGCCAGCAGTTTATGGGCAGGGAAAGAGACCCAGTACTTC,CASSLWAGKETQYF
TRBJ2-3,-,TRBV7-2,TRBD2,TGTGCCAGCAGCTTAGGTCTGCGGGGGGGCACAGATACGCAGTATTTT,CASSLGLRGGTDTQYF
TRBJ2-5,-,TRBV2,TRBD2,TGTGCCAGCAGTGAACCAACTAGCGAAGAGACCCAGTACTTC,CASSEPTSEETQYF
TRBJ2-3,-,TRBV5-6,-,TGTGCCAGCAGCTTCCGGACAGGCACAGATACGCAGTATTTT,CASSFRTGTDTQYF
TRBJ1-2,-,TRBV28,-,TGTGCCAGCAGGGGCAGCCGTAACTATGGCTACACCTTC,CASRGSRNYGYTF
TRBJ1-1,-,TRBV14,-,TGTGCCAGCAGCCAAGTTGCTGGAGGTTTCAGAACCACTGAAGCTTTCTTT,CASSQVAGGFRTTEAFF
TRBJ1-5,-,TRBV27,TRBD1,TGTGCCAGCAGTCCAGGGGGCAGTCAGCCCCAGCATTTT,CASSPGGSQPQHF
TRBJ1-1,-,TRBV6-1,-,TGTGCCAGCAGCCAGGGTAGGAACACTGAAGCTTTCTTT,CASSQGRNTEAFF
TRBJ1-5,few,TRBV6-6,-,TGTGCCAGCAGCAACAGGGTCGGCAATCAGCCCCAGCATTTT,CASSNRVGNQPQHF
TRBJ2-2,once,TRBV18,TRBD1,TGTGCCAGCTCACCACTCGGGACAGGGCAGAACGGGGAGCTGTTTTTT,CASSPLGTGQNGELFF
TRBJ1-4,-,TRBV9,-,TGTGCCAGCAGCGTATCAGGGGCAACTAATGAAAAACTGTTTTTT,CASSVSGATNEKLFF
TRBJ2-7,-,TRBV7-8,TRBD2,TGTGCCAGCAGCCCATACGCTACTAGCGGGAGGGCCTACGAGCAGTACTTC,CASSPYATSGRAYEQYF
TRBJ1-5,-,TRBV9,TRBD1,TGTGCCAGCAGCGACTGGACAGGGGAACAGCCCCAGCATTTT,CASSDWTGEQPQHF
TRBJ2-4,-,TRBV6-5,-,TGTGCCAGCAGTAGTAGCTTGGGCAAAAACATTCAGTACTTC,CASSSSLGKNIQYF
TRBJ2-1,-,TRBV6-5,-,TGTGCCAGCAGTTACTCGAATGCCGGCTCCTACAATGAGCAGTTCTTC,CASSYSNAGSYNEQFF
TRBJ2-3,-,TRBV4-1,TRBD2,TGCGCCAGCAGCCGGGGACTAGCGAGAACAGATACGCAGTATTTT,CASSRGLARTDTQYF
TRBJ1-3,-,TRBV9,-,TGTGCCAGCAGCATAGGCGATGGAAACACCATATATTTT,CASSIGDGNTIYF
TRBJ1-4,-,TRBV10-3,-,TGTGCCATCAGTGAGTACGGGAATGAAAAACTGTTTTTT,CAISEYGNEKLFF
TRBJ2-1,-,TRBV11-2,-,TGTGCCAGCAGCCTGACAAGCTCCTACAATGAGCAGTTCTTC,CASSLTSSYNEQFF
TRBJ1-3,once,TRBV7-9,-,TGTGCCAGCAGCTTAGCGCTGACAGACCCTTACTCTGGAAACACCATATATTTT,CASSLALTDPYSGNTIYF
TRBJ2-1,-,TRBV27,TRBD2,TGTGCCAGCACACTTACGGGGGGGCCAGATTGGAATGAGCAGTTCTTC,CASTLTGGPDWNEQFF
TRBJ2-5,-,TRBV10-2,TRBD2,TGCGCCAGCAGGAGGGGACTAGCGGGACAAGAGACCCAGTACTTC,CASRRGLAGQETQYF
TRBJ1-5,few,TRBV4-1,-,TGCGCCAGCAGCCAAGATGGCTGGGGCGTTTACCAGCCCCAGCATTTT,CASSQDGWGVYQPQHF
TRBJ2-1,few,TRBV30,TRBD2,TGTGCCTCTTCGACTAGCTCTTCGTATGAGCAGTTCTTC,CASSTSSSYEQFF
TRBJ1-4,-,TRBV30,-,TGTGCCTGGAGTGTACGGGAGCGGGGTTCGTCTAATGAAAAACTGTTTTTT,CAWSVRERGSSNEKLFF
TRBJ1-2,-,TRBV5-1,-,TGCGCCAGCAGCAAGACAGCCGATGGCTACACCTTC,CASSKTADGYTF
TRBJ1-2,-,TRBV9,TRBD1,TGTGCCAGCAGCGAGACAGGGGTAAACTATGGCTACACCTTC,CASSETGVNYGYTF
TRBJ2-2,-,TRBV30,-,TGTGCCTGGACGAAACAGGGTACCGGGGAGCTGTTTTTT,CAWTKQGTGELFF
TRBJ2-7,-,TRBV5-1,-,TGCGCCAGCGGCAAATTCTCCCCCTACGAGCAGTACTTC,CASGKFSPYEQYF
TRBJ2-1,-,TRBV6-1,-,TGTGCCACCCTTTACGGCTCCTACAATGAGCAGTTCTTC,CATLYGSYNEQFF
TRBJ1-5,few,TRBV10-3,-,TGTGCCATCAGTGAGTCGACCCCGGGATCTTATCAGCCCCAGCATTTT,CAISESTPGSYQPQHF
TRBJ1-5,-,TRBV28,-,TGTGCCAGCAGGTCTGGCAATCAGCCCCAGCATTTT,CASRSGNQPQHF
TRBJ1-2,few,TRBV9,TRBD1,TGTGCCAGCAGCATTCGGGACAGCGGGTATGGCTACACCTTC,CASSIRDSGYGYTF
TRBJ2-5,-,TRBV7-2,TRBD2,TGTGCCAGCGGCGGGCTGGCGGGAGCGGAGACCCAGTACTTC,CASGGLAGAETQYF
TRBJ2-7,-,TRBV2,-,TGTGCCAGCAGTGCCCTTTCGACAATTACCTACGAGCAGTACTTC,CASSALSTITYEQYF
TRBJ1-5,-,TRBV4-2,-,TGTGCCAGCAGCCAAGACCCCCTCAGGGTAAGCAATCAGCCCCAGCATTTT,CASSQDPLRVSNQPQHF